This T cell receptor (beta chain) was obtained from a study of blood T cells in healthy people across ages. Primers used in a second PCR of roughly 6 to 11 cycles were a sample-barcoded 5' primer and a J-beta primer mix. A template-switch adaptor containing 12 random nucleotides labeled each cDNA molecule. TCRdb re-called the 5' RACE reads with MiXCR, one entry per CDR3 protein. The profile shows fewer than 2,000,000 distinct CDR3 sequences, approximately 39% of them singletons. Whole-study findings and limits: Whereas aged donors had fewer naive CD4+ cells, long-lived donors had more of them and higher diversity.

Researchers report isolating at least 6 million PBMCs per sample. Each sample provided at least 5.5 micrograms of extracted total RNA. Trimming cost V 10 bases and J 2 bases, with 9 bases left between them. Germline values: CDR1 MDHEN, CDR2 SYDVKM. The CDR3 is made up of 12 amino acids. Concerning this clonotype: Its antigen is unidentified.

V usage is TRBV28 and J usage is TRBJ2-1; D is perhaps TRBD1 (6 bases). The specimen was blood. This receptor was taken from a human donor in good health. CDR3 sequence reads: CATGAAYNEQFF. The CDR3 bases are TGTGCCACAGGGGCAGCCTACAATGAGCAGTTCTTC. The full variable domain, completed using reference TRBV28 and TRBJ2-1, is DVKVTQSSRYLVKRTGEKVFLECVQDMDHENMFWYRQDPGLGLRLIYFSYDVKMKEKGDIPEGYSVSREKKERFSLILESASTNQTSMYLCATGAAYNEQFFGPGTRLTVL.